The text below deals with one T cell receptor beta chain. The data derive from a study of T cell changes during pregnancy in multiple sclerosis. This CDR3 comprises 16 residues. Germline V CDR1 and CDR2: SGDLS, YYNGEE. With V trimmed by 3 bases and J by 6 bases, 14 bases remained unmatched. Assay: immunoSEQ multiplex PCR; the TCRdb copy retains only in-frame clones and omits some. Of 33,000 or so clones detected, about nine tenths appear once; the ten largest clones hold approximately 3.9%. Here the sequenced sample was CD8+ T cells from peripheral blood mononuclear cells, taken in the second trimester of pregnancy. The origin of this receptor is a female donor in good health, enrolled as a control in a pregnancy study. This sequence joins TRBV9 and TRBJ1-2, with 7 bases fitting TRBD1. The CDR3 here is CASSDHRQGSRHGYTF. DNA of the CDR3: TGTGCCAGCAGCGATCACCGACAGGGTAGCCGGCATGGCTACACCTTC.